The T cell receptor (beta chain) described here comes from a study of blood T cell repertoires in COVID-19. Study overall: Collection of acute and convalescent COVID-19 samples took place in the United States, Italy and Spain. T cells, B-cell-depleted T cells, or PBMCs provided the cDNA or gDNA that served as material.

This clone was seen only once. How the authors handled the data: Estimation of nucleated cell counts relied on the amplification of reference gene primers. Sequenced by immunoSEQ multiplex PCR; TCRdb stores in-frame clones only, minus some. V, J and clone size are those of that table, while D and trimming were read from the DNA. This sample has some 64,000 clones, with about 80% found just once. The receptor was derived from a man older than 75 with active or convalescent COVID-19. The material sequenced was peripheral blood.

CDR3 nucleotides: TGCGCCAGCAGCCAAACAGGGGAAACTAGCGGGACGATCGAGCAGTACTTC. It yields the protein CASSQTGETSGTIEQYF. The V gene is TRBV4-1, the J gene TRBJ2-7, with 10 bases matching TRBD2. CDR1 and CDR2 from the germline V gene are MGHRA and YSYEKL. Trimming cost V 2 bases and J 6 bases; bases outside gene matches: 13. CDR3 length: 17 residues.